The clone carrying this T cell receptor beta chain was seen repeatedly, ten times or more. This may arise from a read error, as a much more abundant clone is one base away. These data are taken from a study of neurological immune-mediated disorders. Healthy control participants comprised blood bank volunteers in Maryland, USA. The germline V gene has CDR1 MNHEY and CDR2 SMNVEV (reference sequence). V was shortened by 6 bases and J by 2 bases, with 8 bases between the two germline ends. The CDR3 is 12 amino acids. The authors produced cDNA by 5'RACE using 10-nucleotide random UMIs. Via MiXCR, TCRdb re-called the 5' RACE reads, giving one row per CDR3 protein. There are around 80,000 distinct CDR3 sequences in the sample; about a tenth occur only once, and about 1.8% lies in the top ten.

The J gene is TRBJ2-7, the V gene TRBV27, with D possibly TRBD1 on 6 matching bases. Sequenced sample: PBMCs. This receptor was identified in a man aged 35 to 55 in good health. The CDR3 is CASSPGAYEQYF. CDR3 sequence (DNA): TGTGCCAGCAGCCCAGGGGCCTACGAGCAGTACTTC.